Below, one T cell receptor beta chain is given with its context. V trimming: 4 bases; J trimming: 0 bases; junction bases outside the gene matches: 15. Germline CDR1 is MDHEN and CDR2 is SYDVKM. CDR3 length: 19 amino acids. Data came from immunoSEQ multiplex PCR; TCRdb stores just in-frame clones and leaves some out. The profile shows 90,000 to 130,000 clones, roughly 92% of them singletons. These data originate in a study of T cell changes during pregnancy in multiple sclerosis. Specimen: peripheral blood, collected in the third trimester of pregnancy. This clonotype was obtained from a female donor with multiple sclerosis, enrolled in a pregnancy study. The genes are TRBV28 and TRBJ1-5, with 7 bases fitting TRBD1. CDR3 DNA: TGTGCCAGCAGTTCCTCGTTTCCGGGACAGACTTATAGCAATCAGCCCCAGCATTTT. Protein: CASSSSFPGQTYSNQPQHF.